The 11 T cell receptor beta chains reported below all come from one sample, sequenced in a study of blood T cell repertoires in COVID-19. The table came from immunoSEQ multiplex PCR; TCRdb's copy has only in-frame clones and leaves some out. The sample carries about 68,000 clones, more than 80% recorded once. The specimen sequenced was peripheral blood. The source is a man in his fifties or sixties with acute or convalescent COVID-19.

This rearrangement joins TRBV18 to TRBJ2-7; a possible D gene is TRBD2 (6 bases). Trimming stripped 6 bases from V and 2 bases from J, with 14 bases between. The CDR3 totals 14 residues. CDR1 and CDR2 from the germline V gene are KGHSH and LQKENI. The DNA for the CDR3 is TGTGCCAGCTCGCGGGGCCGGGCGGCCTACGAGCAGTACGTC. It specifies CASSRGRAAYEQYV.

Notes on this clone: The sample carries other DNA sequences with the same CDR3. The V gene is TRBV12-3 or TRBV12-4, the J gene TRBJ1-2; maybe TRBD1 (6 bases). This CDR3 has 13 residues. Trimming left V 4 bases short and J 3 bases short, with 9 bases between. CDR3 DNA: TGTGCCAGCAGTTCAAACAGGGACTATGGCTACACCTTC. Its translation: CASSSNRDYGYTF.

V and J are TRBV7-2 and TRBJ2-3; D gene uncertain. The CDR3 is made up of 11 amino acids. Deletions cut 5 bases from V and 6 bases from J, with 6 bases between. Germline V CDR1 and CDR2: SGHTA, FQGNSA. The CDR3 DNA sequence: TGTGCCAGCAGCCTGTATGATACGCAGTATTTT. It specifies CASSLYDTQYF.

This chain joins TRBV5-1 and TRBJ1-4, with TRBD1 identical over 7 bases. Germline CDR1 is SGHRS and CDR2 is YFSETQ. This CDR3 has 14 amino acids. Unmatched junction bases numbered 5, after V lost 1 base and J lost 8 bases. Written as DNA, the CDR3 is TGCGCCAGCAGCTTGAGCAGGGGGGCCGAAAAACTGTTTTTT. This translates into CASSLSRGAEKLFF.

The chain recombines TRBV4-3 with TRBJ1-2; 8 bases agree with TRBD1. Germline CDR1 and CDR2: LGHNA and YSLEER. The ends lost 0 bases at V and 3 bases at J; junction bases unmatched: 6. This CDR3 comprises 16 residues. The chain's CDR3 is CASSQDRTGGYYGYTF. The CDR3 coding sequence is TGCGCCAGCAGCCAAGACCGAACAGGGGGGTACTATGGCTACACCTTC.

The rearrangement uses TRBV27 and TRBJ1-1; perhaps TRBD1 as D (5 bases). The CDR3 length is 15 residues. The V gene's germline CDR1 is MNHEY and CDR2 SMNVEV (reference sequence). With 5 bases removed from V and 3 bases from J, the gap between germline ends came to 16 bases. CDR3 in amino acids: CASSPSTGYYTEAFF. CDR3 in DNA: TGTGCCAGCAGTCCCTCCACAGGCTACTACACTGAAGCTTTCTTT.

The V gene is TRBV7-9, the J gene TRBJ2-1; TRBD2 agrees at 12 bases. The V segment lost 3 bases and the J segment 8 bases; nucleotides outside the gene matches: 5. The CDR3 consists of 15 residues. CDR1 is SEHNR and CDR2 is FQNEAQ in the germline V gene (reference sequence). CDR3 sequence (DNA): TGTGCCAGCAGCTTCCTGACTAGCGGGAGCTATGAGCAGTTCTTC. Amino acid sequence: CASSFLTSGSYEQFF.

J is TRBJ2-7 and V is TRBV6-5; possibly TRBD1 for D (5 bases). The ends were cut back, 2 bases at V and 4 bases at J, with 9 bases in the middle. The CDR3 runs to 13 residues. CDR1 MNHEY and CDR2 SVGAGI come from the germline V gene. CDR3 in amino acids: CASSYGRVYEQYF. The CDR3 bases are TGTGCCAGCAGTTACGGCAGGGTTTACGAGCAGTACTTC.

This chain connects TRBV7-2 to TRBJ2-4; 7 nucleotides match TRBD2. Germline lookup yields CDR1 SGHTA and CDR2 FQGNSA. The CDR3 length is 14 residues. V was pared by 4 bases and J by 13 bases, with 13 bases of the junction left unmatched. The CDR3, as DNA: TGTGCCAGCAGCTCGGACCCTGGGAGCGGGGTACAGTACTTC. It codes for CASSSDPGSGVQYF.

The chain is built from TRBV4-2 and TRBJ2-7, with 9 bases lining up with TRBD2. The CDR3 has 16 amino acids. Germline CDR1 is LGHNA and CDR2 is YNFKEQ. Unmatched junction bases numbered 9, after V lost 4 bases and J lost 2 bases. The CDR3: CASSPDILAGAYEQYF. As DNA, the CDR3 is TGTGCCAGCAGCCCCGACATCTTAGCGGGAGCCTACGAGCAGTACTTC.

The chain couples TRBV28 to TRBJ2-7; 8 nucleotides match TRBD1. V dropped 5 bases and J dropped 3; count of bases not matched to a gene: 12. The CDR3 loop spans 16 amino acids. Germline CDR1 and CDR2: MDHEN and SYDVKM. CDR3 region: CASSRETGALGYEQYF. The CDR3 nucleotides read TGTGCCAGCAGTCGGGAGACAGGGGCCCTCGGCTACGAGCAGTACTTC.